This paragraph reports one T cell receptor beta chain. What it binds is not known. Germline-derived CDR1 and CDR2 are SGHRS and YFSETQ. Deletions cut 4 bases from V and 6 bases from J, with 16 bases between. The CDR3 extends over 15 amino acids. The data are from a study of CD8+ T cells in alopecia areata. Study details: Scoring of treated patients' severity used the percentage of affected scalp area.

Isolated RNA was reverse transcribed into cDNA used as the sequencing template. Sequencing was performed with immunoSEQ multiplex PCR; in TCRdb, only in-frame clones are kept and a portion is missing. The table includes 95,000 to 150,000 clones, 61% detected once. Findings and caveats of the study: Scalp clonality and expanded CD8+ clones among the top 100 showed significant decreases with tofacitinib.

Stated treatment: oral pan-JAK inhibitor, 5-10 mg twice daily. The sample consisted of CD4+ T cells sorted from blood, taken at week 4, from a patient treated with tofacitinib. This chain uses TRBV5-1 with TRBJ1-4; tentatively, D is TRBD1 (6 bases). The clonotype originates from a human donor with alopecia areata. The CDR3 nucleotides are TGCGCCAGCAGCCTCCCCAGGTCAGGGGATGAAAAACTGTTTTTT. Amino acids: CASSLPRSGDEKLFF. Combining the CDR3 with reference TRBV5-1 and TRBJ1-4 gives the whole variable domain KAGVTQTPRYLIKTRGQQVTLSCSPISGHRSVSWYQQTPGQGLQFLFEYFSETQRNKGNFPGRFSGRQFSNSRSEMNVSTLELGDSALYLCASSLPRSGDEKLFFGSGTQLSVL.